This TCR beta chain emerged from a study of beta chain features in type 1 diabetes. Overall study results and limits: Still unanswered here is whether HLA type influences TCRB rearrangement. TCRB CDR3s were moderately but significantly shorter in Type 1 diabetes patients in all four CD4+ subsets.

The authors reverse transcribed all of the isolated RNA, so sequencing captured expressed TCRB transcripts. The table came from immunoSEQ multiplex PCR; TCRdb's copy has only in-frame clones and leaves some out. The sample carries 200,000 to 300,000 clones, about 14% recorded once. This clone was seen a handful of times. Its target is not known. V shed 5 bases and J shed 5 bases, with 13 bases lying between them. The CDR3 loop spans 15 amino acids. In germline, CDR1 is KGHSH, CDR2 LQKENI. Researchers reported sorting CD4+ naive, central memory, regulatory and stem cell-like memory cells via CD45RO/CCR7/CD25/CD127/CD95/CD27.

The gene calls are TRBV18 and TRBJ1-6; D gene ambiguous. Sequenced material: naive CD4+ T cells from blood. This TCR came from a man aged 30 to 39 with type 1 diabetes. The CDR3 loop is CASSSSAANNSPLHF. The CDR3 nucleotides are TGTGCCAGCTCAAGTTCGGCGGCAAATAATTCACCCCTCCACTTT.